The clone carrying this T cell receptor (beta chain) has a single count. The CDR3 length is 18 residues. Germline V gene data show CDR1 as SNHLY and CDR2 as FYNNEI. The V segment lost 1 base and the J segment 5 bases; nucleotides outside the gene matches: 14. The record originates from a study of OX40 agonist ivuxolimab in advanced cancers. Using immunoSEQ multiplex PCR, the repertoire was profiled, and TCRdb retains in-frame clones only, with some absent. The repertoire holds about 80,000 clones, with approximately 89% as singletons. The origin of this receptor is an adult with an advanced solid tumor such as melanoma, head and neck, liver or kidney cancer. The V call is TRBV2, the J call TRBJ2-5; 9 bases map to TRBD1. Here the sequenced sample was CD4+ or CD8+ T cells sorted from blood, taken in a trial of the OX40 agonist ivuxolimab. The DNA of the CDR3 is TGTGCCAGCAGTGAAGGGACAGGGGCGCAAGGGAAGGGGGAGACCCAGTACTTC. This translates into CASSEGTGAQGKGETQYF. Filled out from reference TRBV2 and TRBJ2-5, the complete variable domain reads EPEVTQTPSHQVTQMGQEVILRCVPISNHLYFYWYRQILGQKVEFLVSFYNNEISEKSEIFDDQFSVERPDGSNFTLKIRSTKLEDSAMYFCASSEGTGAQGKGETQYFGPGTRLLVL.